The 2 T cell receptor beta chains given below trace back to one sample, sequenced in a study of blood T cell repertoires in COVID-19. TCRdb keeps only in-frame clones here, not all; method: immunoSEQ multiplex PCR. Here the sample spans hundreds of thousands of clones, around 87% being singletons. The sequenced material came from peripheral blood. These receptors originate from a woman aged 55 to 70 with COVID-19, enrolled during active disease.

The V and J genes are TRBV11-3 and TRBJ2-1, with 9 bases matching TRBD2. V dropped 4 bases and J dropped 5; count of bases not matched to a gene: 9. Germline V gives CDR1 SGHNT, CDR2 YENEEA. CDR3 length: 16 amino acids. Written as DNA, the CDR3 is TGTGCCAGCAGCTCCCGCGGGGGGGCCGGGCACAATGAGCAGTTCTTC. This gives the protein CASSSRGGAGHNEQFF.

This chain joins TRBV5-5 and TRBJ1-1, with D unresolved. The CDR3 contains 18 residues. V was shortened by 7 bases and J by 0 bases, with 25 bases between the two germline ends. Per the germline V gene, CDR1 is SGHKS and CDR2 is YYEKEE (reference sequence). The CDR3 DNA reads as TGTGCCAGCCAACGTAGTGTAGTTTTGAGCCTTTTGAACACTGAAGCTTTCTTT. Amino acid sequence: CASQRSVVLSLLNTEAFF.